This T cell receptor (beta chain) was found in a study of human T cells and chemical hapten exposure. The time point was: pre-sensitization, week 0. Treatment: therapeutic diphenylcyclopropenone sensitization with weekly scalp DPC. Sample donors consisted of patients with alopecia, aged 18 to 70 years, who were suitable for DPC. This clonotype has at least ten counts. The CDR3 length is 15 residues. Germline CDR1 reads LGHNT; CDR2 reads FRNRAP. V was trimmed by 4 bases and J by 2 bases, leaving 12 bases between them. Each CDR3 protein gets one entry after TCRdb re-called the RACE reads with MiXCR. Among about 350,000 distinct CDR3 sequences, about 5% were seen once, and the ten largest hold around 8.8%.

The chain recombines TRBV12-5 with TRBJ1-3, with D hard to call. The source is a woman aged 18-35 years with alopecia areata. Some clones in this sample may be carry-over from other donors' samples. The sequences come from whole blood, collected in connection with sensitization to the hapten diphenylcyclopropenone (DPC). As DNA, the CDR3 is TGTGCTAGTGGTTACTACGTTGAGCCTGGAAACACCATATATTTT. Protein product: CASGYYVEPGNTIYF.